The rows below give T cell receptor beta chains drawn from one sample of a study of T cell responses to AZD1222 COVID-19 vaccine. The repertoire was sequenced with immunoSEQ multiplex PCR; TCRdb's copy has only in-frame clones and lacks some. The table includes about 130,000 clones, 80% to 90% detected once. Sequenced material: peripheral blood, taken on day 0 of AZD1222 vaccination. Every receptor here comes from an adult in good health. Each CDR3 is given with its conserved first and last residue. Fields, in order: CDR3 DNA, CDR3 protein, V gene, clone size, D gene, J gene. D genes are given only for firm matches. Where a row states a size, it is once, few, many or the class of an expanded clone; other rows omit it.

TGCGCCAGCAGCCAAGGGGGGACTAGCGGGGCGGGGAATGAGCAGTTCTTC | CASSQGGTSGAGNEQFF | TRBV4-1 | NA | TRBD2 | TRBJ2-1
TGTGCCAGCTCACCCGATGTCTACGAGCAGTACTTC | CASSPDVYEQYF | TRBV18 | NA | NA | TRBJ2-7
TGTGCCAGCAGCTTGGGGGGGCGGTCGTATAGCAATCAGCCCCAGCATTTT | CASSLGGRSYSNQPQHF | TRBV7-8 | NA | NA | TRBJ1-5
TGTGCCAGCAGTTTTGCCCCCCACTATGGCTACACCTTC | CASSFAPHYGYTF | TRBV6-6 | NA | NA | TRBJ1-2
TGCAGCGTCAACGGGCAGCTGAACACTGAAGCTTTCTTT | CSVNGQLNTEAFF | TRBV29-1 | NA | NA | TRBJ1-1
TGTGCCAGCAGCCAAATAGGGACTAGCTACGAGCAGTACTTC | CASSQIGTSYEQYF | TRBV4-2 | NA | TRBD2 | TRBJ2-7
TGTGCCAGCAGCTCTGGGACTAGCGGAAACAATGAGCAGTTCTTC | CASSSGTSGNNEQFF | TRBV5-6 | NA | TRBD2 | TRBJ2-1
TGTGCCATCCATAGACAATCGACAGCCAACTATGGCTACACCTTC | CAIHRQSTANYGYTF | TRBV10-3 | NA | NA | TRBJ1-2
TGTGCCAGCAGCTTGGGGAGCGGCCAAGAGACCCAGTACTTC | CASSLGSGQETQYF | TRBV5-4 | NA | NA | TRBJ2-5
TGTGCCAGCAGCCAAGAACCGACTTTTGCCAATGAGCAGTTCTTC | CASSQEPTFANEQFF | TRBV4-2 | NA | NA | TRBJ2-1
TGTGCCTGGAGTGTCTTGGCGGAAGCTTTCTTT | CAWSVLAEAFF | TRBV30 | few | NA | TRBJ1-1
TGCGCCAGCAGTCAATGGGTCAGATCGTACCAAGAGACCCAGTACTTC | CASSQWVRSYQETQYF | TRBV23-1 | NA | NA | TRBJ2-5
TGCGCCAGCAGCTTGGCCGGGTCTGGAGGAGCTTTCTTT | CASSLAGSGGAFF | TRBV5-1 | NA | NA | TRBJ1-1
TGCAGCGTTAGATCCGGGACAGGGGGCGAAAAACTGTTTTTT | CSVRSGTGGEKLFF | TRBV29-1 | NA | TRBD1 | TRBJ1-4
TGTGCCAGCGCCCGCGGGCCAGGGGGCACAGATACGCAGTATTTT | CASARGPGGTDTQYF | TRBV9 | NA | NA | TRBJ2-3
TGTGCCAGCAGTTACTTACGGGGGGAGGCTTTCTTT | CASSYLRGEAFF | TRBV6-6 | NA | NA | TRBJ1-1
TGTGCCAGCAGCGTGAGGGGCATGAGCTATAATTCACCCCTCCACTTT | CASSVRGMSYNSPLHF | TRBV9 | NA | NA | TRBJ1-6
TGCAGTGCTAGTCTCTACTCTGGGGCCAACGTCCTGACTTTC | CSASLYSGANVLTF | TRBV20-1 | once | NA | TRBJ2-6
TGCGCCAGCAGCTTCTTCTCCAGGGGCCAGAACACTGAAGCTTTCTTT | CASSFFSRGQNTEAFF | TRBV5-1 | NA | NA | TRBJ1-1
TGTGCCAGCAGTCGACAGGGGGGTACCGGGGAGCTGTTTTTT | CASSRQGGTGELFF | TRBV6-2/TRBV6-3 | NA | TRBD1 | TRBJ2-2
TGTGCCAGCAGTTCCCCTCGGACAGGGTTCCTGGGGGCCTATGGCTACACCTTC | CASSSPRTGFLGAYGYTF | TRBV28 | NA | TRBD1 | TRBJ1-2
TGTGCCAGCAGCCGACAGGTCCCTGGGACTAATGAAAAACTGTTTTTT | CASSRQVPGTNEKLFF | TRBV5-4 | NA | NA | TRBJ1-4
TGCAGCGTTGAGGTCCGAGATGACACTGAAGCTTTCTTT | CSVEVRDDTEAFF | TRBV29-1 | NA | NA | TRBJ1-1
TGTGCCACTGCCCCCAGATGGGGACCAAGGGAGACCCAGTACTTC | CATAPRWGPRETQYF | TRBV11-2 | once | NA | TRBJ2-5
TGTGCCAGCTCACGGGGGGGGCCTGAAGAGACCCAGTACTTC | CASSRGGPEETQYF | TRBV18 | NA | NA | TRBJ2-5
TGTGCCAGCAGTTTCTTAACAGGGGGAAGTGGAAACACCATATATTTT | CASSFLTGGSGNTIYF | TRBV6-5 | NA | TRBD1 | TRBJ1-3
TGCGCCAGCAAAGTCGCGTGGGACAGAACCTACGAGCAGTACTTC | CASKVAWDRTYEQYF | TRBV5-1 | NA | TRBD1 | TRBJ2-7
TGTGCCAGCAGTCCCACCCGGGCCCAATATAGCAATCAGCCCCAGCATTTT | CASSPTRAQYSNQPQHF | TRBV28 | NA | NA | TRBJ1-5
TGTGCCAGTAGTAACAAGAGGGATACGCAGTATTTT | CASSNKRDTQYF | TRBV19 | NA | NA | TRBJ2-3
TGTGCCAGCAGCTTCTCGAGCGGGAGCAGGGCCAAAAACATTCAGTACTTC | CASSFSSGSRAKNIQYF | TRBV7-2 | NA | TRBD2 | TRBJ2-4
TGTGCCAGCTCATCGAGAGGACAGGGCTATCAGCATTTT | CASSSRGQGYQHF | TRBV18 | NA | TRBD1 | TRBJ1-5
TGCGCCAGCAGCCCCGGGTACGGCTACACCTTC | CASSPGYGYTF | TRBV5-1 | NA | NA | TRBJ1-2
TGTGCCAGCTCACCACCGGGGTCTTTATCCTACGAGCAGTACTTC | CASSPPGSLSYEQYF | TRBV18 | NA | NA | TRBJ2-7
TGTGCCACCATGGGTAACACTGAAGCTTTCTTT | CATMGNTEAFF | TRBV15 | NA | NA | TRBJ1-1
TGTGCCAGCAGTGGGACTCTCAGCAATCAGCCCCAGCATTTT | CASSGTLSNQPQHF | TRBV28 | once | NA | TRBJ1-5
TGTGCCAGCAGCCCGCGACAGATACAAGAGACCCAGTACTTC | CASSPRQIQETQYF | TRBV14 | NA | NA | TRBJ2-5